This record concerns one T cell receptor beta chain sequence. This entry belongs to a study of blood T cell repertoires in COVID-19. Study-level information: Collection of acute and convalescent COVID-19 samples took place in the United States, Italy and Spain. Sources were T cells, B-cell-depleted T cells, or PBMCs; the material itself was cDNA or gDNA.

This CDR3 has 18 amino acids. Per the germline V gene, CDR1 is MRHNA and CDR2 is SNTAGT. The trim removed 6 bases at V and 2 bases at J, leaving 9 bases unmatched. Source study methods: Reference gene primers were amplified, and this amplification served to estimate nucleated cell counts. Measured with immunoSEQ multiplex PCR; TCRdb has only the in-frame clones, and not every one. V and J calls and clone size come straight from that table; D and trimming were deduced from the DNA. The sample has about 120,000 clones; around 80% are singletons. The sequence was obtained from a man between 65 and 85 years old with active or convalescent COVID-19. This sequence joins TRBV6-4 and TRBJ2-6; 11 nucleotides line up with TRBD1. What was sequenced was peripheral blood. The CDR3 nucleotides read TGTGCCAGCAGCCGTTTGGGACAGGGGGAAGCTGGGGCCAACGTCCTGACTTTC. It is translated as CASSRLGQGEAGANVLTF.